The 22 T cell receptor beta chains below come from one sample, sequenced in a study of T cells in Graves' hyperthyroidism and ophthalmopathy. RNA transcripts were the template for amplifying TCR beta CDR3 regions. HTBI primers were employed in a first-round RT-PCR of the TCR CDR3. TCRdb re-called the multiplex PCR reads through MiXCR, storing one row per CDR3 protein. The top ten hold 13% to 15% of the sample, which has approximately 430,000 distinct CDR3 sequences, approximately 14% seen once. Sequenced: blood. These receptors all stem from a woman in her late teens or twenties with Graves' hyperthyroidism.

This clonotype was recorded at least ten times. The gene calls are TRBV11-2 and TRBJ2-3, with a possible D match to TRBD2 (6 bases). The CDR3 is 19 amino acids. The V and J ends lost 5 bases and 3 bases respectively, with 27 bases between them. Germline lookup yields CDR1 SGHAT and CDR2 FQNNGV. This CDR3 reads CASSPQVVPGDLRTDTQYF. CDR3 sequence (DNA): TGTGCCAGCAGCCCCCAGGTAGTCCCGGGAGACCTCCGGACAGATACGCAGTATTTT.

This clonotype occurred many times. The CDR3 loop reads CASSLASVRGGNQPQHF. As DNA, the CDR3 is TGTGCCAGCAGCTTAGCGTCTGTCAGGGGAGGCAATCAGCCCCAGCATTTT. The chain recombines TRBV7-2 with TRBJ1-5, with D perhaps matching TRBD1 (6 bases). Trimming removed 0 bases from V and 2 bases from J, with 14 bases in between. The CDR3 is 17 residues long. CDR1 and CDR2 (germline): SGHTA, FQGNSA.

Many counts were recorded for this clonotype. This rearrangement joins TRBV20-1 to TRBJ1-6, with 10 bases lining up with TRBD1. This CDR3 region has 14 residues. In germline, CDR1 is DFQATT, CDR2 SNEGSKA (reference sequence). V dropped 3 bases and J dropped 8; count of bases not matched to a gene: 4. This chain's CDR3 is CSARPGTGDSPLHF. DNA of the CDR3: TGCAGTGCTAGGCCCGGGACAGGGGATTCACCCCTCCACTTT.

This clonotype was found many times. The chain carries TRBV3-1 and TRBJ2-1, with a weak D call TRBD1 (5 bases). Trimming removed 1 base from V and 4 bases from J, with 11 bases in between. The CDR3 consists of 15 residues. Per germline, CDR1 LGHDT and CDR2 YNNKEL (reference sequence). The DNA for the CDR3 is TGTGCCAGCAGCCAAGCACCGCAGGGATACAATGAGCAGTTCTTC. It is translated as CASSQAPQGYNEQFF.

This clonotype occurred a few times. This chain uses TRBV27 with TRBJ2-1; 8 bases map to TRBD2. In germline, CDR1 is MNHEY, CDR2 SMNVEV (reference sequence). J was trimmed by 10 bases and V by 1 base; bases with no gene match: 9. CDR3 size: 15 residues. The CDR3 DNA is TGTGCCAGCAGTTTATTAGCGGGGCCTCTGGAGGAGCAGTTCTTC. It yields the protein CASSLLAGPLEEQFF.

This clonotype has only a few counts. At one of its ends the junction is not consistent with the germline gene, which may arise from a read error. The DNA of the CDR3 is TGCGCCAGCCTTGGGGCCAACGTCCTGACTTTC. Encoded protein: CASLGANVLTF. V and J are TRBV5-5 and TRBJ2-6, with D hard to call. This CDR3 region has 11 residues. The germline V gene has CDR1 SGHKS and CDR2 YYEKEE (reference sequence).

Regarding this clonotype: This may arise from a read error, as a much more abundant clone is one base away. The chain is built from TRBV3-1 and TRBJ2-5, with 9 bases matching TRBD1. This CDR3 contains 16 residues. Unmatched junction bases numbered 14, after V lost 7 bases and J lost 5 bases. Looked up from germline, CDR1 is LGHDT and CDR2 is YNNKEL (reference sequence). CDR3: CASIWGTGNQYETQYF. In nucleotides, the CDR3 is TGTGCCAGCATCTGGGGGACAGGGAACCAATATGAGACCCAGTACTTC.

J is TRBJ2-4 and V is TRBV7-3; D remains unclear. With 5 bases removed from V and 3 bases from J, the gap between germline ends came to 8 bases. CDR1 is SGHTA, CDR2 FQGTGA, per germline. This CDR3 contains 13 residues. As DNA, the CDR3 is TGTGCCAGCAGCCCTTCGGGCAAAAACATTCAGTACTTC. This translates into CASSPSGKNIQYF.

This clonotype was seen a few times. At one boundary the junction diverges from the germline segment, which might be a read error. The chain carries TRBV12-3 or TRBV12-4 and TRBJ1-1; 8 nucleotides line up with TRBD1. This CDR3 is built from 14 residues. The CDR3 DNA follows: TGTGCCAGCAGTTTAGGGACAGGGACCACTGAAGCTTCCTTT. It specifies CASSLGTGTTEASF.

This clonotype was recorded at least ten times. The gene calls are TRBV12-3 or TRBV12-4 and TRBJ1-4, with TRBD1 matching over 7 bases. This CDR3 contains 13 residues. J gave up 5 bases and V 6 bases, and 3 bases lay outside the gene matches. CDR3 nucleotide sequence: TGTGCCAGCAGCAGACAGGGAAATGAAAAACTGTTTTTT. As protein: CASSRQGNEKLFF.

V usage is TRBV19 and J usage is TRBJ2-7, with TRBD2 matching over 11 bases. Germline V CDR1 and CDR2: LNHDA, SQIVND (reference sequence). The V gene end was trimmed by 6 bases and the J gene end by 3 bases; junction bases not matched to a gene: 10. CDR3 size: 16 residues. DNA of the CDR3: TGTGCCAGTAGAGTAGCGGGAGGGCCACAAGGCTACGAGCAGTACTTC. Translated: CASRVAGGPQGYEQYF.

The table lists this clonotype with many counts. The V and J genes are TRBV6-1 and TRBJ2-2, with D unclear. This CDR3 is built from 16 residues. Per germline, CDR1 MNHNS and CDR2 SASEGT. V lost 3 bases and J 2 bases, leaving 13 bases between the germline ends. CDR3 region: CASSDPIGRNTGELFF. In DNA form, the CDR3 reads TGTGCCAGCAGTGACCCTATCGGCCGAAACACCGGGGAGCTGTTTTTT.

This clonotype has at least ten counts. The rearrangement links TRBV11-2 to TRBJ2-3, with 7 bases identical to TRBD2. The V and J ends lost 6 bases and 1 base, in that order; junction bases with no gene match: 7. From germline, CDR1 is SGHAT and CDR2 FQNNGV. The CDR3 is 15 residues long. CDR3 DNA sequence: TGTGCCAGCAGTTTCTGGAGCGGGGGCACAGATACGCAGTATTTT. Translation: CASSFWSGGTDTQYF.

This sequence joins TRBV28 and TRBJ1-1, with D tentatively TRBD1 (5 bases). CDR1 is MDHEN and CDR2 is SYDVKM in the germline V gene. Trimming took 1 base from V and 5 from J, leaving 11 bases between them. The CDR3 loop spans 14 amino acids. CDR3 sequence (DNA): TGTGCCAGCAGTTTATCGGGCGGGGGGACTGAAGCTTTCTTT. Its protein is CASSLSGGGTEAFF. Based on the CDR3 plus reference TRBV28 and TRBJ1-1, the full variable domain is DVKVTQSSRYLVKRTGEKVFLECVQDMDHENMFWYRQDPGLGLRLIYFSYDVKMKEKGDIPEGYSVSREKKERFSLILESASTNQTSMYLCASSLSGGGTEAFFGQGTRLTVV.

As for this clonotype: Possible read error: a much larger clone is one base away. The gene calls are TRBV20-1 and TRBJ1-1; 9 nucleotides match TRBD1. This CDR3 contains 14 residues. V shed 2 bases and J 3 bases; nucleotides not matched to a gene: 4. CDR1 is DFQATT and CDR2 is SNEGSKA in the germline V gene (reference sequence). CDR3 region: CSARTGTGHTEAFF. The CDR3 bases are TGCAGTGCTAGAACCGGGACAGGGCACACTGAAGCTTTCTTT.

This clonotype was seen ten or more times. This rearrangement joins TRBV18 to TRBJ1-1; D remains ambiguous. The CDR3 length is 13 residues. V dropped 8 bases and J dropped 0 bases, with 10 bases sitting between them. Per germline, CDR1 KGHSH and CDR2 LQKENI. CDR3 DNA: TGTGCCAGCAGCCCGACGGTGAACACTGAAGCTTTCTTT. Protein sequence: CASSPTVNTEAFF.

At least ten counts were recorded for this clonotype. The chain links TRBV7-2 to TRBJ2-5, with 10 bases fitting TRBD2. There are 16 residues in the CDR3. CDR1 SGHTA and CDR2 FQGNSA come from the germline V gene. With V trimmed by 4 bases and J by 5 bases, 10 bases remained unmatched. The CDR3 reads CASSYITSGVGETQYF. The CDR3 DNA sequence: TGTGCCAGCAGCTACATTACTAGCGGGGTAGGCGAGACCCAGTACTTC.

This clonotype was seen repeatedly, ten times or more. V usage is TRBV7-2 and J usage is TRBJ2-5; no firm D call. The CDR3 is 15 residues long. V dropped 1 base and J dropped 5 bases, with 14 bases sitting between them. Germline CDR1 is SGHTA and CDR2 is FQGNSA. CDR3 amino acids: CASSLVRNGRETQYF. The CDR3 nucleotides are TGTGCCAGCAGCTTAGTCAGGAACGGGCGGGAGACCCAGTACTTC.

Ten or more counts support this clonotype. CDR3 coding DNA: TGTGCCAGCAGGTACGATCCTGGCCATGGCTACACCTTC. The encoded protein is CASRYDPGHGYTF. This chain uses TRBV28 with TRBJ1-2, with D uncertain. CDR3 size: 13 residues. Trimming took 6 bases from V and 6 from J, leaving 14 bases between them. The germline CDR1 and CDR2 sequences are MDHEN and SYDVKM.

As for this clonotype: One base away lies a much larger clone, so this may be a sequencing read error. The V call is TRBV6-2 or TRBV6-3, the J call TRBJ2-1; TRBD2 might be the D (6 bases). This CDR3 is 14 amino acids long. Germline CDR1 is MNHEY and CDR2 is SVGEGT. CDR3 amino acids: CAGSSWDSDDEQFF. CDR3 nucleotides: TGTGCCGGCAGTTCCTGGGACTCCGACGATGAGCAGTTCTTC.

This clonotype was counted ten times or more. The chain links TRBV5-1 to TRBJ2-7, with D possibly TRBD2 on 6 matching bases. The CDR3 loop spans 14 amino acids. Trimming left V 4 bases short and J 0 bases short, with 11 bases between. In germline, CDR1 is SGHRS, CDR2 YFSETQ. The CDR3 bases are TGCGCCAGCAGCATGGACGGGGGCTCCTACGAGCAGTACTTC. Its translation is CASSMDGGSYEQYF.

Many counts were recorded for this clonotype. The chain combines TRBV28 with TRBJ2-7; the D is unclear. Trimming took off 6 bases at V and 0 bases at J, with 12 bases between the two ends. The CDR3 length is 14 residues. Germline V gene sequence: CDR1 MDHEN, CDR2 SYDVKM. CDR3 region: CASSPPPSSYEQYF. Here the CDR3 DNA reads TGTGCCAGCAGCCCTCCACCGAGCTCCTACGAGCAGTACTTC.